This T cell receptor beta chain was documented in a study of blood T cell repertoires in COVID-19. Profiling relied on immunoSEQ multiplex PCR, and the TCRdb table lists in-frame clones only, not all of them. The table records 450,000 to 500,000 clones, over 75% of them present only once. CDR3 length: 17 residues. CDR1 is MNHEY and CDR2 is SMNVEV in the germline V gene (reference sequence). Trimming pared 6 bases from V and 0 bases from J, leaving 18 bases between. Sequencing was carried out using peripheral blood. The chain employs TRBV27 and TRBJ2-1; possibly TRBD1 for D (6 bases). The receptor was derived from a human donor in a cohort sampled during active COVID-19. This chain's CDR3 is CASSSLRTARSYNEQFF. CDR3 in DNA: TGTGCCAGCAGCAGCCTTAGGACAGCCCGCTCCTACAATGAGCAGTTCTTC.